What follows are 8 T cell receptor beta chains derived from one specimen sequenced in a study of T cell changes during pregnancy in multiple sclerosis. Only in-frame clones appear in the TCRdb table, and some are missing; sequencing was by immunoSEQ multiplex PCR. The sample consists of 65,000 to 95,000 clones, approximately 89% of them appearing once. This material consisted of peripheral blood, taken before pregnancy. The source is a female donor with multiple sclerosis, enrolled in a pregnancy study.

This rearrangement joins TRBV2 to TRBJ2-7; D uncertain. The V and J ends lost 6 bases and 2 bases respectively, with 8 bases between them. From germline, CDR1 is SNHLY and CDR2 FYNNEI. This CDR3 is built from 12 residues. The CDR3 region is CASSPLTYEQYF. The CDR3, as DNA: TGTGCCAGCAGCCCCTTAACCTACGAGCAGTACTTC.

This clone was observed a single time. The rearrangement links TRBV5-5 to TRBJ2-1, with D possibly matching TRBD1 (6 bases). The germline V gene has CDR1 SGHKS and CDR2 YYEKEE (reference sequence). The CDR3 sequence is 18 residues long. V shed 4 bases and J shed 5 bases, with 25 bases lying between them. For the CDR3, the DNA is TGTGCCAGCAGCCAGACAGGTCACCTTAACCCACAAAACAATGAGCAGTTCTTC. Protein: CASSQTGHLNPQNNEQFF. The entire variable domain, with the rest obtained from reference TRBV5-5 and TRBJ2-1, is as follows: DAGVTQSPTHLIKTRGQQVTLRCSPISGHKSVSWYQQVLGQGPQFIFQYYEKEERGRGNFPDRFSARQFPNYSSELNVNALLLGDSALYLCASSQTGHLNPQNNEQFFGPGTRLTVL.

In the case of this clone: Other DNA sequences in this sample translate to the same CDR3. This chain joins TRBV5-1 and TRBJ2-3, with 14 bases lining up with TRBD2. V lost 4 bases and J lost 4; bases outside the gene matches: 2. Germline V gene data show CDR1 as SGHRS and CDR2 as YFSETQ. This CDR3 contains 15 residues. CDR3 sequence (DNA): TGCGCCAGCAGCCTGGGACTAGCGGGGGCAGATACGCAGTATTTT. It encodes CASSLGLAGADTQYF.

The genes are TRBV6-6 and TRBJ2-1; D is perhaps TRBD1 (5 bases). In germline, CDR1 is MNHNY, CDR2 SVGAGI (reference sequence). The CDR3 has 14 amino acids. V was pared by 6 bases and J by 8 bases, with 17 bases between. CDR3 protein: CASSSPRAGDEQFF. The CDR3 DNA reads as TGTGCCAGCAGCTCTCCCAGGGCAGGTGATGAGCAGTTCTTC.

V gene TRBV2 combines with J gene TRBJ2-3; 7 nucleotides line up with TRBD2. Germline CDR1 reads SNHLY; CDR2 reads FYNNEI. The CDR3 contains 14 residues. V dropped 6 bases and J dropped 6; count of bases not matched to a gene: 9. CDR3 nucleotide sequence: TGTGCCAGCAGGGGGGGGACTTCGGCGGATACGCAGTATTTT. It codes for CASRGGTSADTQYF. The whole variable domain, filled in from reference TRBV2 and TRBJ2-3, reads EPEVTQTPSHQVTQMGQEVILRCVPISNHLYFYWYRQILGQKVEFLVSFYNNEISEKSEIFDDQFSVERPDGSNFTLKIRSTKLEDSAMYFCASRGGTSADTQYFGPGTRLTVL.

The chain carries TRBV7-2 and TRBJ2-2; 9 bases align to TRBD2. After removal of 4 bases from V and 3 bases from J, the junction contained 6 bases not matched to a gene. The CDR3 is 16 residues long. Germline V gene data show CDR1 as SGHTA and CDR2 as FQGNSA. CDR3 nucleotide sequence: TGTGCCAGCAGCTCGAGGCGGGGGGGTTACACCGGGGAGCTGTTTTTT. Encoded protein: CASSSRRGGYTGELFF. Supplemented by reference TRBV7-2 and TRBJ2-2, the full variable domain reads GAGVSQSPSNKVTEKGKDVELRCDPISGHTALYWYRQSLGQGLEFLIYFQGNSAPDKSGLPSDRFSAERTGGSVSTLTIQRTQQEDSAVYLCASSSRRGGYTGELFFGEGSRLTVL.

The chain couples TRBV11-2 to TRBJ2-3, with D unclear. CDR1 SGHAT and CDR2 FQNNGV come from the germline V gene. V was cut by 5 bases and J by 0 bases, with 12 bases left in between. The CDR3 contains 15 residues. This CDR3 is CASSPQMASTDTQYF. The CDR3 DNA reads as TGTGCCAGCAGCCCTCAGATGGCTAGCACAGATACGCAGTATTTT.

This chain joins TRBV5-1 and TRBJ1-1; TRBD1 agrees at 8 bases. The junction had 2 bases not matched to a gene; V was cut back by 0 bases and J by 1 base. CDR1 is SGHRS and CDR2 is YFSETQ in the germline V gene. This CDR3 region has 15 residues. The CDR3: CASSLAGQGNTEAFF. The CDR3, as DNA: TGCGCCAGCAGCTTGGCTGGACAGGGGAACACTGAAGCTTTCTTT. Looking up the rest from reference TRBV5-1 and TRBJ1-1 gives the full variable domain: KAGVTQTPRYLIKTRGQQVTLSCSPISGHRSVSWYQQTPGQGLQFLFEYFSETQRNKGNFPGRFSGRQFSNSRSEMNVSTLELGDSALYLCASSLAGQGNTEAFFGQGTRLTVV.